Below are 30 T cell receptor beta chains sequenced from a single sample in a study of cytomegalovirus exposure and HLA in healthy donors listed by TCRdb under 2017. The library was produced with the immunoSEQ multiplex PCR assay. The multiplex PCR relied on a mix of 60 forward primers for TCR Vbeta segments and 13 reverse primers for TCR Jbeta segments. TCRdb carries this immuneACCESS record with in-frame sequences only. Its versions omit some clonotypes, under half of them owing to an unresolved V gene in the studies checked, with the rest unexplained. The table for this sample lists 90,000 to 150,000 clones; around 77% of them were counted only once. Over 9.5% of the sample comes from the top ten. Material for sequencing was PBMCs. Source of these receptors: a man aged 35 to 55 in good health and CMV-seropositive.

The CDR3 spells CASSTGTLGPQHF. CDR3 DNA sequence: TGTGCCAGCAGCACTGGGACACTGGGGCCCCAGCATTTT. V is TRBV7-9 and J is TRBJ1-5; D may be TRBD1 (6 bases). Trimming pared 5 bases from V and 9 bases from J, leaving 14 bases between. This CDR3 is 13 amino acids long. Germline values: CDR1 SEHNR, CDR2 FQNEAQ (reference sequence).

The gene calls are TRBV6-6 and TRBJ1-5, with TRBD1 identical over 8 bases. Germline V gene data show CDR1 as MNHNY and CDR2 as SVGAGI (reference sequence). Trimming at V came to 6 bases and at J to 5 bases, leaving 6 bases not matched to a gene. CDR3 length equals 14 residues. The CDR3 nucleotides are TGTGCCAGCAGATGGACAGGGACGGATCAGCCCCAGCATTTT. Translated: CASRWTGTDQPQHF.

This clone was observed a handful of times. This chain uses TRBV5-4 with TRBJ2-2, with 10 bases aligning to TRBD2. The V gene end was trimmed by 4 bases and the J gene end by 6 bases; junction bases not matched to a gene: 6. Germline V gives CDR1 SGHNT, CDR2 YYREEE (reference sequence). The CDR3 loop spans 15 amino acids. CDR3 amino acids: CASSLTSGAAGELFF. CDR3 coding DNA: TGTGCCAGCAGCCTCACTAGCGGGGCGGCCGGGGAGCTGTTTTTT.

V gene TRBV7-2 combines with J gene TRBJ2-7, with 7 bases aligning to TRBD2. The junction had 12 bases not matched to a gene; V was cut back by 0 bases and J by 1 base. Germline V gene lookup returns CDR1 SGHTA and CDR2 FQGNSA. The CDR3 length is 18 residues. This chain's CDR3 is CASSLAPALAVLSYEQYF. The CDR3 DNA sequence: TGTGCCAGCAGCTTAGCCCCCGCGCTAGCGGTTCTTTCCTACGAGCAGTACTTC.

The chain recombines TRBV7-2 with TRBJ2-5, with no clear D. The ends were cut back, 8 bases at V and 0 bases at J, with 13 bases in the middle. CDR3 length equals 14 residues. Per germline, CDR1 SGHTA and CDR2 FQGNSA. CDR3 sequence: CASRSLDYQETQYF. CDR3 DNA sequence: TGTGCCAGCCGCTCTCTAGATTACCAAGAGACCCAGTACTTC.

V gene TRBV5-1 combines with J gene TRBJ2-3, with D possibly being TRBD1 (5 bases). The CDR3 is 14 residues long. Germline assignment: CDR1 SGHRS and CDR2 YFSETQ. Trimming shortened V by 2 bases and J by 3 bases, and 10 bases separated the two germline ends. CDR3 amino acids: CASSLQELTDTQYF. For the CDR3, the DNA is TGCGCCAGCAGCTTACAGGAGCTAACAGATACGCAGTATTTT.

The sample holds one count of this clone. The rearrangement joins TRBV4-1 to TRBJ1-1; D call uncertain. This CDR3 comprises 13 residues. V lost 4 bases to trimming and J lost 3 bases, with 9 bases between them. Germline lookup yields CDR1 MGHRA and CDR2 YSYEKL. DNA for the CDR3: TGCGCCAGCAGCCGGTCTAGAGACACTGAAGCTTTCTTT. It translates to CASSRSRDTEAFF.

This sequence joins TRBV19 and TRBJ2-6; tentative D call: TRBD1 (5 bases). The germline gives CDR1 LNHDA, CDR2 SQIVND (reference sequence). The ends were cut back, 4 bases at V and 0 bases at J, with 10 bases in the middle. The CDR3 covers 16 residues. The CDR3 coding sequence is TGTGCCAGTAGTACACCGACAGACTCTGGGGCCAACGTCCTGACTTTC. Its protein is CASSTPTDSGANVLTF. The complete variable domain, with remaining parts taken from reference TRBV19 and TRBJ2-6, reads DGGITQSPKYLFRKEGQNVTLSCEQNLNHDAMYWYRQDPGQGLRLIYYSQIVNDFQKGDIAEGYSVSREKKESFPLTVTSAQKNPTAFYLCASSTPTDSGANVLTFGAGSRLTVL.

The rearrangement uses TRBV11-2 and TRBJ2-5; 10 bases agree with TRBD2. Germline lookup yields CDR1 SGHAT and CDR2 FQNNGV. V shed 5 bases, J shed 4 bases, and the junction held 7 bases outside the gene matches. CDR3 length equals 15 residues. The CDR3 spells CASSLQRGGRETQYF. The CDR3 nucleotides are TGTGCCAGCAGCCTCCAGCGGGGGGGCCGAGAGACCCAGTACTTC.

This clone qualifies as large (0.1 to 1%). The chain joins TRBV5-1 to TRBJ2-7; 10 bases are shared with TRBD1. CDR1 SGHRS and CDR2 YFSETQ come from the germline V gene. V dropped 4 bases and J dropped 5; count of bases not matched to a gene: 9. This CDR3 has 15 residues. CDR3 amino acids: CASSPGTGAAHEQYF. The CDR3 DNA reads TGCGCCAGCAGCCCGGGGACAGGGGCGGCCCACGAGCAGTACTTC.

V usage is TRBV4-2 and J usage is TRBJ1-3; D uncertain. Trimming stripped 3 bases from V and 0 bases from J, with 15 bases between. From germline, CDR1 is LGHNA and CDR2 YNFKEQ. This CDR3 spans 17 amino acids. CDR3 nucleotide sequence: TGTGCCAGCAGCCAGAGCCCGCCGGGTTACTCTGGAAACACCATATATTTT. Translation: CASSQSPPGYSGNTIYF.

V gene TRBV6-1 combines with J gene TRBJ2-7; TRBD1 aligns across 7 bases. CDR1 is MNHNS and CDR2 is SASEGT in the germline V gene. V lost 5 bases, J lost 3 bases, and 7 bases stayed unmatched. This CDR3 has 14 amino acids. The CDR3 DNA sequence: TGTGCCAGCAGTACCGGGACAGCCCGCTACGAGCAGTACTTC. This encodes CASSTGTARYEQYF.

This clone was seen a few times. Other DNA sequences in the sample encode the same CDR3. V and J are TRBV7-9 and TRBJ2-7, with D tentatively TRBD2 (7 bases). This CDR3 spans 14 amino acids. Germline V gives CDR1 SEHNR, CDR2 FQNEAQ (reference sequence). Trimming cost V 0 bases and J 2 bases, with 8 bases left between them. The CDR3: CASSLAGGPYEQYF. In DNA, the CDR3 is TGTGCCAGCAGCTTAGCGGGGGGGCCCTACGAGCAGTACTTC. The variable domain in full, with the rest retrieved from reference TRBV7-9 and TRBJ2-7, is DTGVSQNPRHKITKRGQNVTFRCDPISEHNRLYWYRQTLGQGPEFLTYFQNEAQLEKSRLLSDRFSAERPKGSFSTLEIQRTEQGDSAMYLCASSLAGGPYEQYFGPGTRLTVT.

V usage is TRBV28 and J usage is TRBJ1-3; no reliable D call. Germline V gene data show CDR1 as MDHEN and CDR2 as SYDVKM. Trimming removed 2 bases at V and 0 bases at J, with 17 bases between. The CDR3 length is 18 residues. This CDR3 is CASSLAGASFDSGNTIYF. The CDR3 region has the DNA TGTGCCAGCAGTTTAGCCGGAGCAAGCTTTGACTCTGGAAACACCATATATTTT.

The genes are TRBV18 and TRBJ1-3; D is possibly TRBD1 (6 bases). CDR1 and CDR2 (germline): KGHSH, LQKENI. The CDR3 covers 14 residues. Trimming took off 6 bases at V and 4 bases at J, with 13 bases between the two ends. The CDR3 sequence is CASSEQGVGNTIYF. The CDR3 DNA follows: TGTGCCAGCTCGGAACAGGGAGTAGGAAACACCATATATTTT. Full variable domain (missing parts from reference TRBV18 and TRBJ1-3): NAGVMQNPRHLVRRRGQEARLRCSPMKGHSHVYWYRQLPEEGLKFMVYLQKENIIDESGMPKERFSAEFPKEGPSILRIQQVVRGDSAAYFCASSEQGVGNTIYFGEGSWLTVV.

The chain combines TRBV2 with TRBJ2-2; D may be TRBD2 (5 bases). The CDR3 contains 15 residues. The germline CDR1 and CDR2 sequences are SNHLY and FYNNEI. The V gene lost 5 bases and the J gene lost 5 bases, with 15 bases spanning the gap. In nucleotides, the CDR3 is TGTGCCAGCAGTCCTCGCCCCTCGGGAACCGGGGAGCTGTTTTTT. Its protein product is CASSPRPSGTGELFF.

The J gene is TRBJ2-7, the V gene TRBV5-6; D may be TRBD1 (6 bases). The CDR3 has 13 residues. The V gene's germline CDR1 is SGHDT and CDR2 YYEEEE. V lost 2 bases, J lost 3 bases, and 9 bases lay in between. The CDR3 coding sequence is TGTGCCAGCAGCTTAGGACAGTACTACGAGCAGTACTTC. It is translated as CASSLGQYYEQYF.

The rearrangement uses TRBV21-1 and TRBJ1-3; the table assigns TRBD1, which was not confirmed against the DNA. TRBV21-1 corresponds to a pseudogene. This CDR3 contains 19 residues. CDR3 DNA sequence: TGTGCCAGCAGCAAAGCGCGGGGAAGGACAGGGGTAAGTGGAAACACCATATATTTT. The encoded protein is CASSKARGRTGVSGNTIYF.

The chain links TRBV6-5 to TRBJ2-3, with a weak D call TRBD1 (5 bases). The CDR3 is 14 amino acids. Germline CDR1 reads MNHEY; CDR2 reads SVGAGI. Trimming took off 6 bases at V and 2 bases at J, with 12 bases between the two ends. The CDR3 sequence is CASSTDTHTDTQYF. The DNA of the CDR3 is TGTGCCAGCAGCACGGACACCCACACAGATACGCAGTATTTT.

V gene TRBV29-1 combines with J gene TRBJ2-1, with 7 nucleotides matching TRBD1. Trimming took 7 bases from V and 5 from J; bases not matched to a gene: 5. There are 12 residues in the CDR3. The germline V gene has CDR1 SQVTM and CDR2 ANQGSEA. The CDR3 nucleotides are TGCAGCGGGGGGACAGCCGACAATGAGCAGTTCTTC. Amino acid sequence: CSGGTADNEQFF.

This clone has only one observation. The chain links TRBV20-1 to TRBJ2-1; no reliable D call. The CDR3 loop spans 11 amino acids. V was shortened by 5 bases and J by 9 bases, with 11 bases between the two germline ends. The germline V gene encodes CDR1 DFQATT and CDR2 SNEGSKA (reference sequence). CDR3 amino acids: CSAWRPGEQFF. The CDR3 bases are TGCAGTGCTTGGAGACCGGGTGAGCAGTTCTTC.

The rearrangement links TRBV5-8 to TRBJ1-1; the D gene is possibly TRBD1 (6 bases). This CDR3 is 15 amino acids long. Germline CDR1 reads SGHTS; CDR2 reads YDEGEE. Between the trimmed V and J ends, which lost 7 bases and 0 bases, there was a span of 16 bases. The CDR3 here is CASGRRGGMNTEAFF. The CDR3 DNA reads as TGTGCCAGCGGCCGCAGGGGCGGCATGAACACTGAAGCTTTCTTT.

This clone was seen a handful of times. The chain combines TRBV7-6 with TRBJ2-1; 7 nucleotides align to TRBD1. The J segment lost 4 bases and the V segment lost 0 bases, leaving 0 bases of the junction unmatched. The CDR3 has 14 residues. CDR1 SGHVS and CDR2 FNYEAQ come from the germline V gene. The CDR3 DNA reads TGTGCCAGCAGCTTAGCGGGACAGTACAATGAGCAGTTCTTC. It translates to CASSLAGQYNEQFF.

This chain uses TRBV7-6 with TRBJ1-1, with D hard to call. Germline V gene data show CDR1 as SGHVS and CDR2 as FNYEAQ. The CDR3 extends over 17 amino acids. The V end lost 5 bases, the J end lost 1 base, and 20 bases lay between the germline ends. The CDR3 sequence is CASSTPTPGERNTEAFF. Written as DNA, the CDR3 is TGTGCCAGCAGCACCCCGACCCCGGGAGAGAGGAACACTGAAGCTTTCTTT.

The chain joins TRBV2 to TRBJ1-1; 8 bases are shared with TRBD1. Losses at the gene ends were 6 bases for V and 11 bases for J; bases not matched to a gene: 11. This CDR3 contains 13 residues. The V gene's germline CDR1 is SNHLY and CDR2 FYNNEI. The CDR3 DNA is TGTGCCAGCAGGGCTGGGACAGGCGTTTGGGCTTTCTTT. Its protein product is CASRAGTGVWAFF.

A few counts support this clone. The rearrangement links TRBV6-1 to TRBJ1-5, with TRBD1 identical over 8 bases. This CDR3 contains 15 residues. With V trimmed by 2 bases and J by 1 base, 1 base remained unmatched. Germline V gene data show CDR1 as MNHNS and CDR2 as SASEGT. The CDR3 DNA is TGTGCCAGCAGTGAATGGACAGGGAGCAATCAGCCCCAGCATTTT. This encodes CASSEWTGSNQPQHF.

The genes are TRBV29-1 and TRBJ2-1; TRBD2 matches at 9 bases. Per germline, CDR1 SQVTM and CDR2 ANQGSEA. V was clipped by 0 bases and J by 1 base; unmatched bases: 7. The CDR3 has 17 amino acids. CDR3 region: CSVEDRLRGGSYNEQFF. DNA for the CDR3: TGCAGCGTTGAAGATCGGCTGCGGGGGGGATCCTACAATGAGCAGTTCTTC.

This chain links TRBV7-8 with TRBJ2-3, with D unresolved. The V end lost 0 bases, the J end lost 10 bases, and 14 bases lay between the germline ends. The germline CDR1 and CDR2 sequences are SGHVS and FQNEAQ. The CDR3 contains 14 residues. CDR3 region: CASSLARIIDAQYF. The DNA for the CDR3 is TGTGCCAGCAGCTTAGCCAGGATAATTGATGCGCAGTATTTT.

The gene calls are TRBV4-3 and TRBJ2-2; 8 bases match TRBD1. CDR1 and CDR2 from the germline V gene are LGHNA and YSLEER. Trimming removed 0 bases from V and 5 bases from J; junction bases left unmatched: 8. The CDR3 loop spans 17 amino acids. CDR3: CASSQDPAGGGTGELFF. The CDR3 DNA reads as TGCGCCAGCAGCCAAGATCCCGCAGGGGGCGGAACCGGGGAGCTGTTTTTT.

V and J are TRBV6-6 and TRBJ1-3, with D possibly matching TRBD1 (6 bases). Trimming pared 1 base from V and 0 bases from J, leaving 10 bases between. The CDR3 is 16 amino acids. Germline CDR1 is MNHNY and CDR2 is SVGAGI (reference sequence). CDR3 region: CASSYWGQDSGNTIYF. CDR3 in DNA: TGTGCCAGCAGTTACTGGGGGCAGGACTCTGGAAACACCATATATTTT.